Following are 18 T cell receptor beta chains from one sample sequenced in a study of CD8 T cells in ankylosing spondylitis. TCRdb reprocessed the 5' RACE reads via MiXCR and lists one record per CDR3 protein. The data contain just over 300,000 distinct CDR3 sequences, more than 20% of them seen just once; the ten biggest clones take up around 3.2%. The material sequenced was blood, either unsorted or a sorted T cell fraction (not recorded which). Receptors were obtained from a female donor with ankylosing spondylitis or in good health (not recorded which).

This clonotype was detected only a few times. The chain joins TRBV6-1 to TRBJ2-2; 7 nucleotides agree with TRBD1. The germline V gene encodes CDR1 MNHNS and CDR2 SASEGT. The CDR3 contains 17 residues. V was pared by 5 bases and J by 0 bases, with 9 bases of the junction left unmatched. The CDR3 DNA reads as TGTGCCAGCAGTACGACAGGGTACCCACCGAACACCGGGGAGCTGTTTTTT. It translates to CASSTTGYPPNTGELFF.

CDR3 region: CASSFTGESYEQYF. As DNA, the CDR3 is TGCGCCAGCAGCTTCACGGGAGAAAGCTACGAGCAGTACTTC. V usage is TRBV5-1 and J usage is TRBJ2-7; weak D call: TRBD2 (6 bases). The V gene's germline CDR1 is SGHRS and CDR2 YFSETQ. This CDR3 comprises 14 residues. Trimming took 2 bases from V and 3 from J, leaving 12 bases between them.

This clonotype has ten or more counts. The CDR3 protein is CAISDPGVSNEQFF. CDR3 DNA: TGTGCCATCAGTGACCCTGGGGTTAGCAATGAGCAGTTCTTC. This sequence joins TRBV10-3 and TRBJ2-1, with D uncertain. Germline loops: CDR1 ENHRY, CDR2 SYGVKD. This CDR3 is 14 amino acids long. Trimming stripped 3 bases from V and 6 bases from J, with 12 bases between.

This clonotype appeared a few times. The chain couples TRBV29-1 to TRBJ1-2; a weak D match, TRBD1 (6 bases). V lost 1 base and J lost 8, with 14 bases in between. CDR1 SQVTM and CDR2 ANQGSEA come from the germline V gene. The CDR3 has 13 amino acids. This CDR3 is CSVEGLRGIGYTF. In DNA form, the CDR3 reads TGCAGCGTTGAAGGTCTCAGGGGAATCGGCTACACCTTC.

The CDR3 protein is CSVGGQGFNQPQHF. The CDR3 bases are TGCAGCGTGGGGGGACAGGGCTTCAATCAGCCCCAGCATTTT. The V gene is TRBV29-1, the J gene TRBJ1-5; 9 positions match TRBD1. In germline, CDR1 is SQVTM, CDR2 ANQGSEA. V dropped 6 bases and J dropped 3; count of bases not matched to a gene: 6. The CDR3 runs 14 residues.

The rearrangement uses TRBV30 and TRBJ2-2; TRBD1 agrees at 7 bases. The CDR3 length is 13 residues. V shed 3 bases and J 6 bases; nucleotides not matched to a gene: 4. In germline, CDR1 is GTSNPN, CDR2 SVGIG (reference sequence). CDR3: CAWRLTGAGELFF. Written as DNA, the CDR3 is TGTGCCTGGAGATTAACAGGGGCCGGGGAGCTGTTTTTT.

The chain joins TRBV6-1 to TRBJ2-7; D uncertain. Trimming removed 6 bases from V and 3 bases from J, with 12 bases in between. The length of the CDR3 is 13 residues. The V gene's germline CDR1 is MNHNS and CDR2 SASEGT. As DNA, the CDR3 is TGTGCCAGCAGCCGAAACAGATTCTACGAGCAGTACTTC. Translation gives CASSRNRFYEQYF.

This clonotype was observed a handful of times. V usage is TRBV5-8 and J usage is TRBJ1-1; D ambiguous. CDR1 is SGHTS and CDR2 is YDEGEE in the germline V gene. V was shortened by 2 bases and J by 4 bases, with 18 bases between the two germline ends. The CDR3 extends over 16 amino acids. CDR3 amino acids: CASSFDSRARVTEAFF. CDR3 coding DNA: TGTGCCAGCAGCTTCGACTCCCGGGCTAGAGTCACTGAAGCTTTCTTT.

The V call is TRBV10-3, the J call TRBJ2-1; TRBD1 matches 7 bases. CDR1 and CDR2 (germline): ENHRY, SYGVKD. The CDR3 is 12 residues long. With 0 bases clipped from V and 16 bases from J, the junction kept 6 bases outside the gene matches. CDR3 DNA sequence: TGTGCCATCAGTGAGTCGGGGGACAGCAAATTCTTC. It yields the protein CAISESGDSKFF.

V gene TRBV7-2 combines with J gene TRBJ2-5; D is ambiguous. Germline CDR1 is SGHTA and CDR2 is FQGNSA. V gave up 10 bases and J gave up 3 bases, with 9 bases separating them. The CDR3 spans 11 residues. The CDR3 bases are TGTGCCACCACCGCAAAAGAGACCCAGTACTTC. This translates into CATTAKETQYF.

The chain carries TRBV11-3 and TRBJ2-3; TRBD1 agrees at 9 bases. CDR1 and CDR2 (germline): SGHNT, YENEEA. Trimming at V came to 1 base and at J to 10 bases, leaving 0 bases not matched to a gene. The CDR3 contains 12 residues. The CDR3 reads CASSLGTGAQYF. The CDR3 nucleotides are TGTGCCAGCAGCTTAGGGACAGGGGCGCAGTATTTT.

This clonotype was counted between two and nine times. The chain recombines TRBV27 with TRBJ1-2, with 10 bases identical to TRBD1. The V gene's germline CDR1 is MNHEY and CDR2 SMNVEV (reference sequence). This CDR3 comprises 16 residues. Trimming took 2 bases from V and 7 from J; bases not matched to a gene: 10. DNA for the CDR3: TGTGCCAGCAGTTTAACCCCGACAGGGGGCGCGTCTGGCTACACCTTC. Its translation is CASSLTPTGGASGYTF.

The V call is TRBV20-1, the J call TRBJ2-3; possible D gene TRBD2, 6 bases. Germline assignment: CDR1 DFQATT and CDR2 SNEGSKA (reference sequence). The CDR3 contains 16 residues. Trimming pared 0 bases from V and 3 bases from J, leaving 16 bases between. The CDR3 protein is CSARDPGTRATDTQYF. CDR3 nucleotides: TGCAGTGCTAGAGATCCCGGGACTCGCGCTACAGATACGCAGTATTTT.

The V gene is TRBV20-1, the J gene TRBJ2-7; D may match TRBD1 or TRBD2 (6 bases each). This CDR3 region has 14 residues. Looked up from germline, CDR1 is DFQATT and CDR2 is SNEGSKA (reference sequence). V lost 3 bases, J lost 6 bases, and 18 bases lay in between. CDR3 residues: CSARGTLGGSEQYF. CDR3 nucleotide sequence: TGCAGTGCTAGGGGGACACTCGGGGGTAGCGAGCAGTACTTC.

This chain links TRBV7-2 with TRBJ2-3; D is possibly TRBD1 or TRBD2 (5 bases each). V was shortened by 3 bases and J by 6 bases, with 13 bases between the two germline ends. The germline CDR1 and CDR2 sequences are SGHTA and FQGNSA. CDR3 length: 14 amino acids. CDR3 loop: CASSLLGGEDTQYF. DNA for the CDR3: TGTGCCAGCAGCTTGCTTGGGGGAGAGGATACGCAGTATTTT.

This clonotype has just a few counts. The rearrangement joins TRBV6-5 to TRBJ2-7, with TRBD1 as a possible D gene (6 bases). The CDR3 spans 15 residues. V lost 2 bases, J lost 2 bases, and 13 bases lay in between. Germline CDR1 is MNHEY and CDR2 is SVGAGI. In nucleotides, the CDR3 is TGTGCCAGCAGTTACCGACAAGACAGGCCCTACGAGCAGTACTTC. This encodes CASSYRQDRPYEQYF.

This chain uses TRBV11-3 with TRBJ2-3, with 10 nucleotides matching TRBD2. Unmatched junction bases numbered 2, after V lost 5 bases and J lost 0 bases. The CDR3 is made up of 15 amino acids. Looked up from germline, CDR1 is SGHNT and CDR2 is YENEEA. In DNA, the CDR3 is TGTGCCAGCAGCAAGCGGGAGGGAAGCACAGATACGCAGTATTTT. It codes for CASSKREGSTDTQYF.

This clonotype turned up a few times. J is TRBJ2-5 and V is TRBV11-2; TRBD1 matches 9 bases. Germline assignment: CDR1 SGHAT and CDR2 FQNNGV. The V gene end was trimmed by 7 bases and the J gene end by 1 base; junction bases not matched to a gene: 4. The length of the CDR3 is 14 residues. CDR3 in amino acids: CASNPGQGQETQYF. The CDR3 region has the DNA TGTGCCAGCAACCCGGGACAGGGCCAAGAGACCCAGTACTTC.